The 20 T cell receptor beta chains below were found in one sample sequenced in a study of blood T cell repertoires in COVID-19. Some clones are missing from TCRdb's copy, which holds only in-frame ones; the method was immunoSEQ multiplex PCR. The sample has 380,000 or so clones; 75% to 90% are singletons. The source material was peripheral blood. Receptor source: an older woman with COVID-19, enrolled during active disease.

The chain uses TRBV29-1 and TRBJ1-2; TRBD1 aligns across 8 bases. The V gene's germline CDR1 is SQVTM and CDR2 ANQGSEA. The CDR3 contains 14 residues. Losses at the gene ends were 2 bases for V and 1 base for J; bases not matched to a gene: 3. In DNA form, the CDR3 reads TGCAGCGTTGAACGGGACAGGATTAACTATGGCTACACCTTC. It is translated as CSVERDRINYGYTF.

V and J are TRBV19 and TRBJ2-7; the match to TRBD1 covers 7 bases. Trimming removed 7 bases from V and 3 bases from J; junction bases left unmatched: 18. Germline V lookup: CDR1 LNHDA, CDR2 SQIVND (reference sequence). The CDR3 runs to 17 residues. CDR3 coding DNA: TGTGCCAGTACCCCTGGCCCCGGGACAGCTGCACACTACGAGCAGTACTTC. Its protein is CASTPGPGTAAHYEQYF.

The CDR3 DNA reads as TGTGCCAGCAGCGCGGGCCTAGCGGGGAACACAGATACGCAGTATTTT. Translation gives CASSAGLAGNTDTQYF. The chain carries TRBV11-3 and TRBJ2-3, with 9 bases fitting TRBD2. Germline CDR1 reads SGHNT; CDR2 reads YENEEA. The ends lost 5 bases at V and 2 bases at J; junction bases unmatched: 8. The CDR3 contains 16 residues.

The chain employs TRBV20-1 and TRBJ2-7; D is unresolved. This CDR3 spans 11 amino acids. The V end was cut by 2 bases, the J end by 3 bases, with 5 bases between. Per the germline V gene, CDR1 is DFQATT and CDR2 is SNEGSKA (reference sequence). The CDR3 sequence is CSARQNYEQYF. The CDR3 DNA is TGCAGTGCTAGACAAAACTACGAGCAGTACTTC.

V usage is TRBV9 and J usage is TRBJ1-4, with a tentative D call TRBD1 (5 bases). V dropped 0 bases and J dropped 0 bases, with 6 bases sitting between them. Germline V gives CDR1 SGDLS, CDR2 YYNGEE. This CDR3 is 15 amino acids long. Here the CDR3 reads CASSVEGATNEKLFF. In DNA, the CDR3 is TGTGCCAGCAGCGTAGAAGGGGCAACTAATGAAAAACTGTTTTTT.

CDR3 amino acids: CASSPPVGAPNEKLFF. Written as DNA, the CDR3 is TGTGCCAGCTCACCACCGGTGGGGGCCCCTAATGAAAAACTGTTTTTT. The V call is TRBV18, the J call TRBJ1-4; a weak D match, TRBD1 (6 bases). The V end was cut by 0 bases, the J end by 3 bases, with 11 bases between. Germline V gives CDR1 KGHSH, CDR2 LQKENI. The CDR3 runs 16 residues.

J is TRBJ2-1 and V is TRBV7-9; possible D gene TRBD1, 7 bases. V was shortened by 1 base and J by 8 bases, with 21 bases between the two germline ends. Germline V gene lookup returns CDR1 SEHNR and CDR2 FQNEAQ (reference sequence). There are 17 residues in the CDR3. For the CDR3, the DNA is TGTGCCAGCAGCTTAGGATGGGAGACAGGGCGGAGGGATGAGCAGTTCTTC. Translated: CASSLGWETGRRDEQFF.

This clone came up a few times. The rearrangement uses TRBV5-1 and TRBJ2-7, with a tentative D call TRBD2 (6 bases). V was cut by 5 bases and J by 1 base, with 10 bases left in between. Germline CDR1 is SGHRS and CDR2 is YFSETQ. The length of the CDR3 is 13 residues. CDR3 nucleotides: TGCGCCAGCAGTGCCGGGGGTTCCTACGAGCAGTACTTC. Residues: CASSAGGSYEQYF.

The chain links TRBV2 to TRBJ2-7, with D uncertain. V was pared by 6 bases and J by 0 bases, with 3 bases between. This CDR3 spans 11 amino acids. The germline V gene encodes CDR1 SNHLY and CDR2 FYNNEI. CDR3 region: CASSSSYEQYF. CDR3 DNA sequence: TGTGCCAGCAGCTCCTCCTACGAGCAGTACTTC.

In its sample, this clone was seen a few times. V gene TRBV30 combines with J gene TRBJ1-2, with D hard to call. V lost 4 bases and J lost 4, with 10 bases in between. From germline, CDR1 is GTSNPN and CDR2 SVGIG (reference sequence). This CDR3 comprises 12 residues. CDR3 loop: CAWTAGFYGYTF. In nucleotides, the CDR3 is TGTGCCTGGACTGCGGGGTTCTATGGCTACACCTTC.

The CDR3 DNA reads as TGTGCCAGTAGTTTAAGCATGAACACTGAAGCTTTCTTT. Its translation is CASSLSMNTEAFF. The rearrangement links TRBV19 to TRBJ1-1; no clear D gene. V shed 5 bases and J shed 0 bases, with 7 bases lying between them. Germline V gene data show CDR1 as LNHDA and CDR2 as SQIVND (reference sequence). The CDR3 covers 13 residues.

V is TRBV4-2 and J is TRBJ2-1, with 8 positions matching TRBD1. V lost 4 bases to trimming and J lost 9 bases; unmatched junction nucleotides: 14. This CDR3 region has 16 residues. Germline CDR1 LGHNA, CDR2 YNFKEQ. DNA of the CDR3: TGTGCCAGCAGCCGCCGGACAGGGCCCCTGACGGGTGAGCAGTTCTTC. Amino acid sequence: CASSRRTGPLTGEQFF.

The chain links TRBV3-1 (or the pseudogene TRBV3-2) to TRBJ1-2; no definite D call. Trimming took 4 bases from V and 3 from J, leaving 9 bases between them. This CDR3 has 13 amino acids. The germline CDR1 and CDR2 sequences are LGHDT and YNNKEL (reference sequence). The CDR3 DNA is TGTGCCAGCAGCCTACAGTTATACTATGGCTACACCTTC. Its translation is CASSLQLYYGYTF.

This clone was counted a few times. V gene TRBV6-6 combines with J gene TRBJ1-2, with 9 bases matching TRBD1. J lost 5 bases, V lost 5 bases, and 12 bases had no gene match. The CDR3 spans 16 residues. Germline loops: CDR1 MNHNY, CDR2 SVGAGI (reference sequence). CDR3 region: CASSLPGTGRQYGYTF. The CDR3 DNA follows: TGTGCCAGCAGTCTTCCCGGGACAGGGAGGCAGTATGGCTACACCTTC.

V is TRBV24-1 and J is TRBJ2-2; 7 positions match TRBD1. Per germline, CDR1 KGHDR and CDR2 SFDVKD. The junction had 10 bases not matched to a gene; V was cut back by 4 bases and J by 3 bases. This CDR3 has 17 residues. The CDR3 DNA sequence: TGTGCCACCAGTGAGCCTAGACAGGGCCTGGACACCGGGGAGCTGTTTTTT. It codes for CATSEPRQGLDTGELFF.

The DNA of the CDR3 is TGTGCCAGCTCACCGAAAATGACGACAGGGGAGGAAAAACTGTTTTTT. Protein product: CASSPKMTTGEEKLFF. This chain connects TRBV18 to TRBJ1-4; 8 bases fit TRBD1. CDR1 is KGHSH, CDR2 LQKENI, per germline. Trimming removed 3 bases from V and 8 bases from J; junction bases left unmatched: 11. CDR3 length: 16 amino acids.

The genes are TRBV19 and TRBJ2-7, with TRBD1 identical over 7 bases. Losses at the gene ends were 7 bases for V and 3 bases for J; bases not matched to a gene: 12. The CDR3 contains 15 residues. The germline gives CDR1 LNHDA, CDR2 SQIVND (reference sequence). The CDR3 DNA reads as TGTGCCAGTATGGATGTCCCAGGGGGTCACTACGAGCAGTACTTC. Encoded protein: CASMDVPGGHYEQYF. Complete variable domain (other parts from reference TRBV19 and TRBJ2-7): DGGITQSPKYLFRKEGQNVTLSCEQNLNHDAMYWYRQDPGQGLRLIYYSQIVNDFQKGDIAEGYSVSREKKESFPLTVTSAQKNPTAFYLCASMDVPGGHYEQYFGPGTRLTVT.

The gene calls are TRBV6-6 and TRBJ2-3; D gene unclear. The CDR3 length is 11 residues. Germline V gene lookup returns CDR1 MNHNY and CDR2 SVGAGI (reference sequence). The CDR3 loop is CALRGQDTQYF. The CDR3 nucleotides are TGTGCACTTAGAGGTCAGGATACGCAGTATTTT.

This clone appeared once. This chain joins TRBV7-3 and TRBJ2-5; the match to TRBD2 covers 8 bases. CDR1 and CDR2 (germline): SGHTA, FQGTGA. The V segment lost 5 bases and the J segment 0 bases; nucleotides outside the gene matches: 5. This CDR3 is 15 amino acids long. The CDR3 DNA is TGTGCCAGCAGCCCCAACGGGGGGGACCAAGAGACCCAGTACTTC. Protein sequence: CASSPNGGDQETQYF. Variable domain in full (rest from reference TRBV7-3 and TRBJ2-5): GAGVSQTPSNKVTEKGKYVELRCDPISGHTALYWYRQSLGQGPEFLIYFQGTGAADDSGLPNDRFFAVRPEGSVSTLKIQRTERGDSAVYLCASSPNGGDQETQYFGPGTRLLVL.

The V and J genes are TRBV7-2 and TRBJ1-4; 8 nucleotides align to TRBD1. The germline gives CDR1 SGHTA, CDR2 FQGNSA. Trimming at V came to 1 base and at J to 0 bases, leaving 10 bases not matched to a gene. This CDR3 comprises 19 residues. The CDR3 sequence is CASSLVVGRGRATNEKLFF. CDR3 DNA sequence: TGTGCCAGCAGCTTAGTGGTTGGCAGGGGGCGCGCAACTAATGAAAAACTGTTTTTT.